The source of this T cell receptor beta chain is a study of blood T cells in healthy people across ages. Germline CDR1 reads MNHEY; CDR2 reads SVGAGI. CDR3 size: 17 residues. Trimming took 0 bases from V and 5 from J, leaving 16 bases between them. A second roughly 7 to 11 cycle PCR used barcoded and J-beta primers. A single record per CDR3 protein comes from TCRdb applying MiXCR to the 5' RACE reads. The data contain 790,000 or so distinct CDR3 sequences, less than 60% of them singletons. Every sample gave at least 5 micrograms of total RNA when it was extracted. Specimen: blood. This sequence originates from a man of 80 years or more in good health. The chain employs TRBV6-5 and TRBJ2-2; perhaps D is TRBD1 or TRBD2 (5 bases each). In nucleotides, the CDR3 is TGTGCCAGCAGTTACTCGACAGCCGGGACGCGGACCGGGGAGCTGTTTTTT. Its protein product is CASSYSTAGTRTGELFF.